This T cell receptor beta chain derives from a study of blood T cell repertoires in COVID-19. The CDR3 loop spans 14 amino acids. CDR1 and CDR2 from the germline V gene are SGHTA and FQGNSA. Trimming stripped 3 bases from V and 7 bases from J, with 15 bases between. Participants' reported clinical history set cohort assignment. Methods used by the authors: The assay estimated nucleated cells by amplifying reference gene primers. Measured with immunoSEQ multiplex PCR; TCRdb has only the in-frame clones, and not every one. V and J calls and clone size are copied from that table; D and trimming were computed from the DNA. Among some 180,000 clones, about 83% were seen once, and the ten largest hold 3% to 3.5%.

This sequence joins TRBV7-2 and TRBJ1-1; D remains ambiguous. This TCR derives from a woman aged 30 to 39 who had been exposed to COVID-19. Material: PBMCs or T cells enriched from blood (not recorded which). CDR3 bases: TGTGCCAGCAGCTTCGGAGGGAGTGGTTATGAAGCTTTCTTT. It translates to CASSFGGSGYEAFF.